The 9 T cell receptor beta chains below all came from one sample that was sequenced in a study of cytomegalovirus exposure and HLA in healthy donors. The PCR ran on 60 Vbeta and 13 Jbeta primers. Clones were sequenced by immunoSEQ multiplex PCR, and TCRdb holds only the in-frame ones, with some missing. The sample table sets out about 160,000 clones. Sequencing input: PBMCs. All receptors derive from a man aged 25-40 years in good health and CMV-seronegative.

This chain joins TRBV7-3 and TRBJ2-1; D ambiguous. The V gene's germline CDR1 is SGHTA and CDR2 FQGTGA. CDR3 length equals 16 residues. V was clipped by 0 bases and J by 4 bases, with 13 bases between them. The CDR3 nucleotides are TGTGCCAGCAGCTTAACGTCCTCTTATCTATACAATGAGCAGTTCTTC. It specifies CASSLTSSYLYNEQFF.

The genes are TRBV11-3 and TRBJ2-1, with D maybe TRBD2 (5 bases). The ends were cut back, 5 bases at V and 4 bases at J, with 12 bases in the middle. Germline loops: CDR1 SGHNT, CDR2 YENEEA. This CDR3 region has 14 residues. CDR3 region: CASSRAAVYNEQFF. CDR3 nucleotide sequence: TGTGCCAGCAGCCGAGCGGCGGTTTACAATGAGCAGTTCTTC.

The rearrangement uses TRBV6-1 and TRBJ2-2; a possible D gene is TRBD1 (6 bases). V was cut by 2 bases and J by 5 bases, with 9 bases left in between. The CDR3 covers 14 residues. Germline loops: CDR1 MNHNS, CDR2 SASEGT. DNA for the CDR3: TGTGCCAGCAGTGAATTGGGGGCGACCGGGGAGCTGTTTTTT. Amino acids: CASSELGATGELFF.

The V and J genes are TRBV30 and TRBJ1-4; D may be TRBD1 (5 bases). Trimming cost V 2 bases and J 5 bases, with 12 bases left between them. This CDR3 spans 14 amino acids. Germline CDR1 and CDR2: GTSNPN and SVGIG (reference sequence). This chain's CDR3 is CAWSLGGANEKLFF. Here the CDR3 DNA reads TGTGCCTGGAGTCTGGGTGGGGCGAATGAAAAACTGTTTTTT.

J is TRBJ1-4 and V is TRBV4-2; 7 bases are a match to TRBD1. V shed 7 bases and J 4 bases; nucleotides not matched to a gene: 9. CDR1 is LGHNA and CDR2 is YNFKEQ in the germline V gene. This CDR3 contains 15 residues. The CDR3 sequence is CASTISGTDNEKLFF. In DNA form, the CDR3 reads TGTGCCAGCACCATCTCCGGGACAGATAATGAAAAACTGTTTTTT.

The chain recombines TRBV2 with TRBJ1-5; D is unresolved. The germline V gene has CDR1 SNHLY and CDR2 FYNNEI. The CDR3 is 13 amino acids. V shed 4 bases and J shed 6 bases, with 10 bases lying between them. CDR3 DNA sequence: TGTGCCAGCAGTGTCGGAGCGGGTCAGCCCCAGCATTTT. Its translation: CASSVGAGQPQHF.

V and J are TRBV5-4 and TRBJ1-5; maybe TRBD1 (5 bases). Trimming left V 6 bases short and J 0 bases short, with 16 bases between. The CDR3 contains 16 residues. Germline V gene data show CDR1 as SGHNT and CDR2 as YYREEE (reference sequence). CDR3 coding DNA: TGTGCCAGCACCTCTAAAGGGGTTTATAGCAATCAGCCCCAGCATTTT. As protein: CASTSKGVYSNQPQHF.

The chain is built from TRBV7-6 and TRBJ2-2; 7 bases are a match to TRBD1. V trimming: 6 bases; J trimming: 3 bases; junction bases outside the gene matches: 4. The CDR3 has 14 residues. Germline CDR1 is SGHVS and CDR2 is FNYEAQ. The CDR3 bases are TGTGCCAGCAGTACAGGGGCGTACACCGGGGAGCTGTTTTTT. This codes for CASSTGAYTGELFF.

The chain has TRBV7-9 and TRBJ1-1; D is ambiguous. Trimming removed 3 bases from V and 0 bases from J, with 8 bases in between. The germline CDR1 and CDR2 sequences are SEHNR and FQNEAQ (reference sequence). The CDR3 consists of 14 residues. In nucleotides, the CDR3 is TGTGCCAGCAGCTTCGGGAGGATGAACACTGAAGCTTTCTTT. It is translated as CASSFGRMNTEAFF.